Detailed here is one T cell receptor (beta chain). The target antigen is unknown. The CDR3 runs to 15 residues. V was cut by 6 bases and J by 0 bases, with 11 bases left in between. Germline CDR1 is SGHTA and CDR2 is FQGNSA. The entry originates in a study of T cell clones after liver transplantation. Study context: TCRbeta sequencing after a pre-transplant mixed lymphocyte reaction identified graft-donor-reactive clones, later tracked in post-transplant blood.

TCRdb keeps only in-frame clones here, not all; method: immunoSEQ multiplex PCR. The sample includes fewer than 85,000 clones, roughly 83% of them seen just once. Study results and caveats: Compared with third party-reactive sequences, donor-reactive ones declined more, independent of withdrawal success.

The sample was CD4+ T cells from blood, taken at the 22-month timepoint. The origin of this receptor is a human patient who received a liver transplant. A subset of T cells may come from the graft donor. The chain is built from TRBV7-2 and TRBJ2-2; tentatively, D is TRBD2 (6 bases). Here the CDR3 reads CASSRGFTNTGELFF. CDR3 sequence (DNA): TGTGCCAGCAGTCGGGGGTTCACGAACACCGGGGAGCTGTTTTTT. Full variable domain (rest looked up from reference TRBV7-2 and TRBJ2-2): GAGVSQSPSNKVTEKGKDVELRCDPISGHTALYWYRQSLGQGLEFLIYFQGNSAPDKSGLPSDRFSAERTGGSVSTLTIQRTQQEDSAVYLCASSRGFTNTGELFFGEGSRLTVL.